This T cell receptor beta chain emerged from a study of T cell repertoires in cytomegalovirus infection. Turning to the study itself: HLA-B-restricted CMV epitopes that are well studied were used alongside recently identified HLA-C-restricted ones. Indications of both CMV infection and matching HLA type were provided by public TCR beta signatures. Whole-study findings and limits: Totalled public TCR beta family frequency picked out people who carried CMV plus the relevant HLA. Dominant in the ex vivo response were TCR beta clonotypes restricted by HLA-C and specific for CMV.

TCRdb re-called the reads through MiXCR, storing one row per CDR3 protein. The sample has approximately 990,000 distinct CDR3 sequences; 31% are singletons. This CDR3 has 15 amino acids. V was pared by 4 bases and J by 3 bases, with 15 bases between. Germline V CDR1 and CDR2: SGHTS, YDEGEE. This clonotype has more than one count but fewer than ten. Its matching antigen is unknown. The V and J genes are TRBV5-8 and TRBJ2-3, with D possibly TRBD1 on 6 matching bases. The TCR sequence derives from a human donor in good health (CMV status not recorded). Some clones in this sample may be carry-over from other donors' samples. The material sequenced was cultured CD8+ T cells from PBMCs, taken from culture after CMV antigen stimulation. DNA for the CDR3: TGTGCCAGCAGCATCCCAGGGGTGGATACAGATACGCAGTATTTT. Translated, it gives CASSIPGVDTDTQYF.